The 10 T cell receptor beta chains listed next were all sequenced from one sample in a study of T-cell reconstitution after alpha-beta-depleted transplantation in children. The authors prepared the TCRbeta library with unique molecular identifiers. From the PCR reads, TCRdb called clonotypes with MiXCR, one entry per CDR3 protein. The sample holds hundreds of thousands of distinct CDR3 sequences, about 15% seen once. The sequencing here drew on PBMCs from the stem cell graft donor, taken from the stem cell graft. These receptor sequences come from a human donor who donated a stem cell graft to a child with acute myeloid leukemia.

The chain carries TRBV7-9 and TRBJ1-1, with a weak D call TRBD1 (5 bases). Germline V gene data show CDR1 as SEHNR and CDR2 as FQNEAQ (reference sequence). The V and J ends lost 5 bases and 6 bases respectively, with 16 bases between them. The CDR3 sequence is 14 residues long. CDR3 region: CASSPPDSPPEAFF. In nucleotides, the CDR3 is TGTGCCAGCAGCCCCCCCGACAGTCCCCCTGAAGCTTTCTTT.

In its sample, this clonotype was seen a few times. This rearrangement joins TRBV5-1 to TRBJ1-1; TRBD1 aligns across 9 bases. The CDR3 loop spans 13 amino acids. After removal of 8 bases from V and 6 bases from J, the junction contained 8 bases not matched to a gene. The V gene's germline CDR1 is SGHRS and CDR2 YFSETQ. CDR3 coding DNA: TGCGCCAGTCGGGGACAGGGCTCCCCTGAAGCTTTCTTT. Translation gives CASRGQGSPEAFF.

The rearrangement joins TRBV7-8 to TRBJ2-2; 9 bases are a match to TRBD1. In germline, CDR1 is SGHVS, CDR2 FQNEAQ. The CDR3 has 13 amino acids. Trimming at V came to 11 bases and at J to 4 bases, leaving 5 bases not matched to a gene. The CDR3 here is CAGGQGITGELFF. CDR3 nucleotides: TGTGCCGGAGGACAGGGGATCACCGGGGAGCTGTTTTTT.

This sequence joins TRBV5-1 and TRBJ2-6; TRBD1 matches 8 bases. Germline assignment: CDR1 SGHRS and CDR2 YFSETQ. V dropped 2 bases and J dropped 2; count of bases not matched to a gene: 6. The length of the CDR3 is 17 residues. The CDR3 DNA is TGCGCCAGCAGCTTTACAGGGGGTTCAGCTGGGGCCAACGTCCTGACTTTC. Protein product: CASSFTGGSAGANVLTF.

The chain carries TRBV7-2 and TRBJ1-1; 7 bases line up with TRBD1. Germline-derived CDR1 and CDR2 are SGHTA and FQGNSA. Trimming cost V 3 bases and J 4 bases; bases outside gene matches: 5. The CDR3 runs to 14 residues. The CDR3 region has the DNA TGTGCCAGCAGCTTGCACAGGGGTGGCACTGAAGCTTTCTTT. Translated: CASSLHRGGTEAFF.

The chain recombines TRBV20-1 with TRBJ1-4; no definite D call. This CDR3 is 13 amino acids long. Germline CDR1 reads DFQATT; CDR2 reads SNEGSKA (reference sequence). V gave up 2 bases and J gave up 5 bases, with 9 bases separating them. The CDR3 DNA reads as TGCAGTGCTAGATTGACACAGAATGAAAAACTGTTTTTT. Translation: CSARLTQNEKLFF.

There are many counts of this clonotype. The chain combines TRBV28 with TRBJ2-1; the D is unclear. V lost 3 bases and J lost 10, with 13 bases in between. CDR1 and CDR2 (germline): MDHEN, SYDVKM. The CDR3 is 13 amino acids. CDR3 amino acids: CASSFYTTSEQFF. The CDR3 DNA is TGTGCCAGCAGTTTTTACACCACTTCGGAGCAGTTCTTC.

This clonotype has at least ten counts. This chain uses TRBV20-1 with TRBJ1-1; no clear D. This CDR3 contains 10 residues. The germline V and J ends were trimmed by 7 bases and 2 bases, with 5 bases remaining between them. CDR1 is DFQATT, CDR2 SNEGSKA, per germline (reference sequence). DNA for the CDR3: TGCAGTGATGTAAACACTGAAGCTTTCTTT. It encodes CSDVNTEAFF.

This clonotype was detected a few times. The chain is built from TRBV24-1 and TRBJ2-1, with unresolved D. The CDR3 spans 15 residues. The germline V gene encodes CDR1 KGHDR and CDR2 SFDVKD. V shed 0 bases and J shed 0 bases, with 5 bases lying between them. CDR3: CATSDLRSSYNEQFF. The DNA for the CDR3 is TGTGCCACCAGTGATTTGAGGAGCTCCTACAATGAGCAGTTCTTC.

At least ten counts were recorded for this clonotype. The chain carries TRBV20-1 and TRBJ1-1; 9 positions agree with TRBD1. This CDR3 comprises 12 residues. Germline V CDR1 and CDR2: DFQATT, SNEGSKA (reference sequence). V lost 4 bases to trimming and J lost 10 bases; unmatched junction nucleotides: 7. The CDR3 DNA reads TGCAGTGCTACCCAAACAGGGGGCCGAGCTTTCTTT. Translation gives CSATQTGGRAFF.